This entry concerns a single TCR beta chain. Its specificity is unknown. The study ran its PCR with 60 Vbeta and 13 Jbeta primers. Libraries were prepared by immunoSEQ multiplex PCR; TCRdb keeps only in-frame clonotypes and omits some of them. The profile shows about 120,000 clones, approximately 71% of them singletons. The data were taken from a study of cytomegalovirus exposure and HLA in healthy donors. The study, taken as a whole, reports: A missense variant in DCLRE1C was later tied to TCR beta V- and J-gene trimming.

The TCR comes from a woman aged 45-65 years in good health and CMV-seronegative. The sequenced sample was PBMCs.

For the CDR3, the DNA is TGTGCCAGCAGCTCCAGAACAGGGAGGGTGGACCACAATGAGCAGTTCTTC. Its protein product is CASSSRTGRVDHNEQFF. J is TRBJ2-7 and V is TRBV7-3, with D tentatively TRBD2 (7 bases). The J call is doubtful: the DNA matches TRBJ2-1 better. This CDR3 region has 17 residues. CDR1 and CDR2 from the germline V gene are SGHTA and FQGTGA.